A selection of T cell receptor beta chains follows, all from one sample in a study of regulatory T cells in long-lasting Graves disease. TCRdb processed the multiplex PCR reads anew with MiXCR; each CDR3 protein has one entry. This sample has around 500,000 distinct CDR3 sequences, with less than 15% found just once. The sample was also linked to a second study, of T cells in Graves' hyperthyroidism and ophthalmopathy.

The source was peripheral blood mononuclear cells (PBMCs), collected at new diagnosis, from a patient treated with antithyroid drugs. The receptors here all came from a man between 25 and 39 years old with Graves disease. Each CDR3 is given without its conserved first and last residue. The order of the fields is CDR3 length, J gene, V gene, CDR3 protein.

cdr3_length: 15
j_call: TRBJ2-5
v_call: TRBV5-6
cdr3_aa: ASSDQISGGRVETQY

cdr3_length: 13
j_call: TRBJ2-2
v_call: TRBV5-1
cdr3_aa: ASSLDRPNTGELF

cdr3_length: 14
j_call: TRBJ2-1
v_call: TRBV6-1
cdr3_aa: ASSETSGNINNEQF

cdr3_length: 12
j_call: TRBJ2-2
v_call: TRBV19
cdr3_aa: ASSISMGIGELF

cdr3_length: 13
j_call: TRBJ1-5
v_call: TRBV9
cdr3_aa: ASSKQGNSNQPQH

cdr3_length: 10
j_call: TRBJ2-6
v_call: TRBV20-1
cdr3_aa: SAFPGANVLT

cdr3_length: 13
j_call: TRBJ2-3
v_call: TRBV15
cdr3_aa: ATSRPGSLGDTQY

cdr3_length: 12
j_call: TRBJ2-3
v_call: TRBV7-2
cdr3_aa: ASSFTSGTDTQY

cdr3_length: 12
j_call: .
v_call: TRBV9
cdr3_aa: ASSVGDPAETQY

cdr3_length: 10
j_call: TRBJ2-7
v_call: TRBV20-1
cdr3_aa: SASLSGIGQY

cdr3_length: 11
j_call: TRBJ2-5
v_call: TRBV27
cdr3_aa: ASSWDGQETQY

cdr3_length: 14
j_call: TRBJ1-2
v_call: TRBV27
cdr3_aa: APRGTGFLANYGYT

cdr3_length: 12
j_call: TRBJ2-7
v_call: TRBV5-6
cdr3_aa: ASSPEYRVGEQY

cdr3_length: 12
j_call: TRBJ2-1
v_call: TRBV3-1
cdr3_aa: ASSQAGPYNEQF